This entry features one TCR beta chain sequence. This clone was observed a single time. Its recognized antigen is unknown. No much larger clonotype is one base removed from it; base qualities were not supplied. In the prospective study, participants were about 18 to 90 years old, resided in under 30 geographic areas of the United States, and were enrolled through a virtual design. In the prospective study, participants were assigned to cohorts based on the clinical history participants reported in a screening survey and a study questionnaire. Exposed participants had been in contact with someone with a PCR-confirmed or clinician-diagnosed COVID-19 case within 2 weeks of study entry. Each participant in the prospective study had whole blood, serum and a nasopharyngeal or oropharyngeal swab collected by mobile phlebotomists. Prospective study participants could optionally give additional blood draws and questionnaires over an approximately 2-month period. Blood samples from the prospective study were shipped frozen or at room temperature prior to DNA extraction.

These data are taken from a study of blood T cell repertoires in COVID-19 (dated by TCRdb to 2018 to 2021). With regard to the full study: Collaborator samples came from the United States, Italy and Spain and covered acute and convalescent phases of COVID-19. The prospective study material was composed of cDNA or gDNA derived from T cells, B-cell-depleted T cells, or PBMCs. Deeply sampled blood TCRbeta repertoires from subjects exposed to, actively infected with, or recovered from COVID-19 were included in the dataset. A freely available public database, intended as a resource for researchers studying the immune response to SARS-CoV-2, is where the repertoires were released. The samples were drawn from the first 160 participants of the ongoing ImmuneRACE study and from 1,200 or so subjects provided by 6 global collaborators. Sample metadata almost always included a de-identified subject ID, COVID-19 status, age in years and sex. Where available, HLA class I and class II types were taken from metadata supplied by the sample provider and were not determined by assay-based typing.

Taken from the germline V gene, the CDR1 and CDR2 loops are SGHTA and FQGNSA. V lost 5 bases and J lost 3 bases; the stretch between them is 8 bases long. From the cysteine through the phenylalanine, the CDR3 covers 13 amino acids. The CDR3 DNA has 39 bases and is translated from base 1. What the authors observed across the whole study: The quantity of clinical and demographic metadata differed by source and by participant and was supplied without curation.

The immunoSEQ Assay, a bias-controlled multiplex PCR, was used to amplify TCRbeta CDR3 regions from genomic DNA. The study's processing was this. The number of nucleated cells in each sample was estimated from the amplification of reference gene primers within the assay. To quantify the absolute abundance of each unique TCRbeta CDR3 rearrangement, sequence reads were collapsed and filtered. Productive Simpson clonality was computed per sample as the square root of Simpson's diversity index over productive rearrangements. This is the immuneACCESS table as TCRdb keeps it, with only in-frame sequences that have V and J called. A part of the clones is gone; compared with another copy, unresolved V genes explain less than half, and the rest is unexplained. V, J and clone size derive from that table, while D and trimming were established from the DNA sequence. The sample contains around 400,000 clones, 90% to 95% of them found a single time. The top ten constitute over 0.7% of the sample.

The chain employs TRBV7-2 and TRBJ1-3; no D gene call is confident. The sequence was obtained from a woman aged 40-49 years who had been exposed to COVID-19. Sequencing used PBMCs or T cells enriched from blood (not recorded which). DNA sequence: TGTGCCAGCAGCCCCCAAAATGGAAACACCATATATTTT. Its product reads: CASSPQNGNTIYF.